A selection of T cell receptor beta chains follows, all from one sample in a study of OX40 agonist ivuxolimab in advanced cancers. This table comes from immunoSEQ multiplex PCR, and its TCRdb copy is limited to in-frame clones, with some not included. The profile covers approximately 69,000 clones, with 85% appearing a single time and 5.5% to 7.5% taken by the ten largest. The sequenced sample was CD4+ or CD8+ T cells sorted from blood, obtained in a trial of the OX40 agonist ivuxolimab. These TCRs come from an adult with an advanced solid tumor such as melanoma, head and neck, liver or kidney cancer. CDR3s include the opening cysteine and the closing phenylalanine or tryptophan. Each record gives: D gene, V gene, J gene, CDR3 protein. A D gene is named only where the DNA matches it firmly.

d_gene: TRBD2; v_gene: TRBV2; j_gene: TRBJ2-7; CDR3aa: CASSGGLAGYEQYF
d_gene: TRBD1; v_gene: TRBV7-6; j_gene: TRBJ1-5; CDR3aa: CASSLGSGTGGQPQHF
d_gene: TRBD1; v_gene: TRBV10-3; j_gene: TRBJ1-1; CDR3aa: CAISRTGETEAFF
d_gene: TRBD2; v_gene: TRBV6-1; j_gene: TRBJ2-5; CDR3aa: CASSKGLAGAERQETQYF
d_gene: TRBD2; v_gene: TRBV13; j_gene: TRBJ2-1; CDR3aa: CASSPLAGGARGPYNEQFF
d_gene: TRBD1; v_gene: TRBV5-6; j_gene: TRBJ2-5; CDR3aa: CASSSLGTGGGGETQYF
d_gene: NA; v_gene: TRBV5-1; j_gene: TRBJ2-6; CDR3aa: CASSLAGSGANVLTF
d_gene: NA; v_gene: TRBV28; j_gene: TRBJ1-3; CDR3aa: CASSSAQGNGNTIYF
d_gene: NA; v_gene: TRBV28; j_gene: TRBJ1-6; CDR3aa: CASKVPSSYNSPLHF
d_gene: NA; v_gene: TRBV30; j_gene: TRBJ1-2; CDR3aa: CAWSHYASTGDYGYTF
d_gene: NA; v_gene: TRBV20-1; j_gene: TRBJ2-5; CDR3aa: CSAPKGETQYF
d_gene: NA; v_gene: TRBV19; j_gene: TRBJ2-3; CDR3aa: CASRQAGTDTQYF
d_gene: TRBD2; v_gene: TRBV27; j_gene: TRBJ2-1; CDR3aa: CASNHKPGLAFNEQFF
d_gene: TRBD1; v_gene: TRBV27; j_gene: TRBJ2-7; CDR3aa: CASSSRTGGEQYF
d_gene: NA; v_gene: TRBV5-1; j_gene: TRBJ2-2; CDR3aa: CASNQGFDTGELFF
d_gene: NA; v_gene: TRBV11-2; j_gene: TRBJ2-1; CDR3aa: CASSSTYNEQFF
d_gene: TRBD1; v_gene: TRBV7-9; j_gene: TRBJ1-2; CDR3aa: CASSTETGGFYYGYTF
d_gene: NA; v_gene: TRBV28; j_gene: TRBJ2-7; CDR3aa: CASSFKGAYEQYF
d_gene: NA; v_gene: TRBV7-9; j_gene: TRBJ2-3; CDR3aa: CASSSTADTQYF
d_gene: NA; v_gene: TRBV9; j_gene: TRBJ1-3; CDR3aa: CASSQGGISGNTIYF